Each of the 3 T cell receptor beta chains below was sequenced from the same sample in a study of cytomegalovirus exposure and HLA in healthy donors. 60 Vbeta and 13 Jbeta primers were used in PCR. Libraries were prepared by immunoSEQ multiplex PCR; TCRdb keeps only in-frame clonotypes and omits some of them. The repertoire holds roughly 220,000 clones, with roughly 84% as singletons. Material: PBMCs. These receptor sequences come from a middle-aged man in good health and CMV-seronegative.

This clone was counted between two and nine times. This chain uses TRBV2 with TRBJ1-5; D is undetermined. The CDR3 sequence is 14 residues long. CDR1 is SNHLY, CDR2 FYNNEI, per germline. Between the trimmed V and J ends, which lost 4 bases and 3 bases, there was a span of 10 bases. DNA of the CDR3: TGTGCCAGCAGTGGTGGACTCACCAATCAGCCCCAGCATTTT. Amino acids: CASSGGLTNQPQHF. The whole variable domain, filled in from reference TRBV2 and TRBJ1-5, reads EPEVTQTPSHQVTQMGQEVILRCVPISNHLYFYWYRQILGQKVEFLVSFYNNEISEKSEIFDDQFSVERPDGSNFTLKIRSTKLEDSAMYFCASSGGLTNQPQHFGDGTRLSIL.

The chain links TRBV5-1 to TRBJ2-3, with TRBD2 matching over 7 bases. Germline V gives CDR1 SGHRS, CDR2 YFSETQ. J lost 2 bases, V lost 0 bases, and 6 bases had no gene match. The CDR3 has 16 amino acids. The CDR3 region has the DNA TGCGCCAGCAGCTTGGAATCGGGAGGACTCACAGATACGCAGTATTTT. Translating it yields CASSLESGGLTDTQYF.

This clone has just a few counts. The V gene is TRBV27, the J gene TRBJ1-2; D uncertain. V lost 1 base and J lost 4, with 13 bases in between. This CDR3 region has 15 residues. Germline V lookup: CDR1 MNHEY, CDR2 SMNVEV (reference sequence). In nucleotides, the CDR3 is TGTGCCAGCAGTTTATTCCGAGGAGGAGGCTATGGCTACACCTTC. Protein sequence: CASSLFRGGGYGYTF.